This T cell receptor beta chain was observed in a study of cytomegalovirus exposure and HLA in healthy donors. V shed 10 bases, J shed 3 bases, and the junction held 8 bases outside the gene matches. The germline V gene has CDR1 MNHNS and CDR2 SASEGT. The CDR3 contains 13 residues. 60 Vbeta and 13 Jbeta primers were used in PCR. Using immunoSEQ multiplex PCR, the repertoire was profiled, and TCRdb retains in-frame clones only, with some absent. Of approximately 140,000 clones listed, 76% are singletons. Study results and caveats: Compared with the roughly 700-donor mean, an Asian-associated ancestry cluster reportedly had fewer N-insertions, according to a later analysis.

Of note for this clone: What it binds is unknown.

The sequenced material came from PBMCs. This receptor was obtained from a man between 35 and 55 years old in good health and CMV-seronegative. The chain recombines TRBV6-1 with TRBJ1-2; the match to TRBD1 covers 7 bases. CDR3 protein: CAIREDRYYGYTF. In nucleotides, the CDR3 is TGTGCCATCAGGGAGGACAGGTACTATGGCTACACCTTC.